The sample holds many counts of the clone carrying this T cell receptor (beta chain). CDR3 size: 12 residues. Trimming cost V 6 bases and J 6 bases, with 11 bases left between them. Germline lookup yields CDR1 SNHLY and CDR2 FYNNEI. Authors' data handling: Cell counts per sample came from amplifying reference gene primers. TCRdb's copy holds only in-frame clones and misses some; the assay was immunoSEQ multiplex PCR. For V, J and clone size, that table is used; D and trimming come from the DNA. The data hold more than 85,000 clones, with roughly 91% observed a single time. This sample was included in a study of blood T cell repertoires in COVID-19. In the study overall: Specimens from acute and convalescent COVID-19 originated in the United States, Italy and Spain. The analysed material was cDNA or gDNA that came from T cells, B-cell-depleted T cells, or PBMCs.

This receptor was taken from a woman between 45 and 65 years old with acute or convalescent COVID-19. The sample comprised peripheral blood. The J gene is TRBJ1-2, the V gene TRBV2; perhaps TRBD1 as D (5 bases). The CDR3 nucleotides are TGTGCCAGCAGCGCTTCGGGGGATGGCTACACCTTC. Protein product: CASSASGDGYTF.